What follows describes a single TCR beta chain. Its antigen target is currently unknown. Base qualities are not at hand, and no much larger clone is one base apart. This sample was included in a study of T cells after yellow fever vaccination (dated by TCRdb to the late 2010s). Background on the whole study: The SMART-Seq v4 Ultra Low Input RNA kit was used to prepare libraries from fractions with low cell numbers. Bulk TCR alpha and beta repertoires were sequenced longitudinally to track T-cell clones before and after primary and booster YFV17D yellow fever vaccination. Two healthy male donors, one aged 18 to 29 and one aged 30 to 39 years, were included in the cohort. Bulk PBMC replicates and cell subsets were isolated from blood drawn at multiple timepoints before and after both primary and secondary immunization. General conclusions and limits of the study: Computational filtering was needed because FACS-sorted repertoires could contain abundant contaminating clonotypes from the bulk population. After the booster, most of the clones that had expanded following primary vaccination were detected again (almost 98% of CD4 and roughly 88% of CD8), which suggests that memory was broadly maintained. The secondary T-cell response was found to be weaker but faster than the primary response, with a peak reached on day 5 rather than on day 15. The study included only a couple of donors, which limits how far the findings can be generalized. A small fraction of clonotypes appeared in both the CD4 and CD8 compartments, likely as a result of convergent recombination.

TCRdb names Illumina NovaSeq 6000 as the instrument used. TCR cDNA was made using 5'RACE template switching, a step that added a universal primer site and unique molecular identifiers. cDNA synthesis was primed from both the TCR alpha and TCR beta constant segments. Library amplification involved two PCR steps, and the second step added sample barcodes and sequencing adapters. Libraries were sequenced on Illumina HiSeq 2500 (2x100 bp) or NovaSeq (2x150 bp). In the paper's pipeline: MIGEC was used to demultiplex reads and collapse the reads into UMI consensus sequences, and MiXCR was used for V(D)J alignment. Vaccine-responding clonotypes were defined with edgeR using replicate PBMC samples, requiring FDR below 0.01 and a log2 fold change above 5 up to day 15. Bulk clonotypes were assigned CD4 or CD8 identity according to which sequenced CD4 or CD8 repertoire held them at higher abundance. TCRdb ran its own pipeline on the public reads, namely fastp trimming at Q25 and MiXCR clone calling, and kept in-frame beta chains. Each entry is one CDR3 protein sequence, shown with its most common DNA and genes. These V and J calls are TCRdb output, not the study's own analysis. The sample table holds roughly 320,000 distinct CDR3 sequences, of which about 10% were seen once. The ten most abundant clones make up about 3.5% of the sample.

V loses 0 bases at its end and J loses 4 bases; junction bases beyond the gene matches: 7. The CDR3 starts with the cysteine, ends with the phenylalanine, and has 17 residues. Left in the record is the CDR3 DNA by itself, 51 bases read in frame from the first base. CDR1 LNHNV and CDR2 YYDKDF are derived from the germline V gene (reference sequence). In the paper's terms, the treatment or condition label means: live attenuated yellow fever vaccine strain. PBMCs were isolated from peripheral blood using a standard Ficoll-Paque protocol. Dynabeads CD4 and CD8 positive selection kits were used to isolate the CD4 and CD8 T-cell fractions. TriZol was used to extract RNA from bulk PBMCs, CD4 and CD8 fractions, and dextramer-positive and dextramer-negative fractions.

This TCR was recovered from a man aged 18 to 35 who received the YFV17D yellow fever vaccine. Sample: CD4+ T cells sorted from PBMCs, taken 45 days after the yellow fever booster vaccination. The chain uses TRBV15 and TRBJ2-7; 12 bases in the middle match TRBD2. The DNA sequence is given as TGTGCCACCAGCAGAGAACTAGCGGGGGGAAAACAGTACGAGCAGTACTTC. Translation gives CATSRELAGGKQYEQYF.